This TCR beta chain was recorded in a study of cytomegalovirus exposure and HLA in healthy donors. Notes on the study in general: Common viral pathogens (according to a later analysis) appeared linked to several of the most significant clusters. A few CMV-associated chains proved CMV antigen-specific in vitro. Analysis was carried out at a later point, and it linked a missense DCLRE1C variant to TCR beta V- and J-gene trimming.

In its sample, this clone was seen a few times. Its specificity is unknown. This CDR3 region has 16 residues. The germline gives CDR1 MNHEY, CDR2 SVGAGI. V was clipped by 2 bases and J by 1 base, with 13 bases between them. Use of 60 Vbeta and 13 Jbeta primers characterized the PCR. TCRdb keeps only in-frame clones here, not all; method: immunoSEQ multiplex PCR. Of 100,000 to 150,000 clones listed, 17% are singletons. This rearrangement joins TRBV6-5 to TRBJ2-3, with a possible D match to TRBD1 (6 bases). The TCR comes from a female donor in good health and CMV-seropositive. The specimen sequenced was PBMCs. The CDR3 bases are TGTGCCAGCAGTTACACAGGGAATAAGGGCACAGATACGCAGTATTTT. The encoded protein is CASSYTGNKGTDTQYF.